One sample yielded the 8 T cell receptor beta chains listed below, sequenced in a study of shared clonotypes between healthy human individuals. Profiled with immunoSEQ multiplex PCR; TCRdb holds only in-frame clones, not every one. The repertoire holds about 1 million clones, with approximately 72% as singletons. Sequencing was carried out using memory CD4+ T cells sorted from blood. This sample's subset: CD45RA-negative fraction. These receptors came from a man younger than 35 in good health.

This chain links TRBV18 with TRBJ2-7; no clear D. Germline CDR1 is KGHSH and CDR2 is LQKENI. The CDR3 is made up of 15 amino acids. The V end was cut by 0 bases, the J end by 2 bases, with 11 bases between. The CDR3: CASSPPSGSTYEQYF. The CDR3 bases are TGTGCCAGCTCACCACCTTCCGGGTCCACCTACGAGCAGTACTTC.

The chain couples TRBV25-1 to TRBJ1-3; 9 bases map to TRBD1. This CDR3 is 14 amino acids long. Germline lookup yields CDR1 MGHDK and CDR2 SYGVNS. V shed 8 bases, J shed 4 bases, and the junction held 6 bases outside the gene matches. The CDR3 loop reads CASARTGVGNTIYF. The CDR3 DNA reads TGTGCCAGCGCTCGGACAGGGGTCGGAAACACCATATATTTT.

The chain employs TRBV29-1 and TRBJ1-2, with D possibly being TRBD1 (5 bases). There are 14 residues in the CDR3. Trimming removed 1 base from V and 0 bases from J, with 9 bases in between. CDR1 SQVTM and CDR2 ANQGSEA come from the germline V gene. CDR3 region: CSVEAGGANYGYTF. CDR3 nucleotides: TGCAGCGTTGAAGCGGGGGGGGCTAACTATGGCTACACCTTC.

V usage is TRBV2 and J usage is TRBJ1-2; no definite D call. CDR3 size: 13 residues. V was shortened by 4 bases and J by 5 bases, with 11 bases between the two germline ends. In germline, CDR1 is SNHLY, CDR2 FYNNEI. This chain's CDR3 is CASSGSSGYGYTF. The DNA of the CDR3 is TGTGCCAGCAGTGGGAGCTCGGGTTATGGCTACACCTTC.

The gene calls are TRBV11-2 and TRBJ2-7, with D possibly matching TRBD2 (6 bases). Per germline, CDR1 SGHAT and CDR2 FQNNGV. CDR3 length equals 15 residues. Trimming cost V 0 bases and J 0 bases, with 9 bases left between them. CDR3 in DNA: TGTGCCAGCAGCTTAGAGGAGGGACCCTCCTACGAGCAGTACTTC. Amino acids: CASSLEEGPSYEQYF.

The V gene is TRBV30, the J gene TRBJ2-1; TRBD1 aligns across 7 bases. The trim removed 4 bases at V and 10 bases at J, leaving 13 bases unmatched. CDR3 length: 14 amino acids. Germline V CDR1 and CDR2: GTSNPN, SVGIG (reference sequence). CDR3: CAWNQARRDSEQFF. DNA for the CDR3: TGTGCCTGGAACCAAGCCCGTCGGGACAGCGAGCAGTTCTTC.

The chain links TRBV11-1 to TRBJ2-3, with 10 positions matching TRBD2. The CDR3 extends over 16 amino acids. J was trimmed by 4 bases and V by 1 base; bases with no gene match: 5. Germline lookup yields CDR1 SGHAT and CDR2 FQDESV (reference sequence). The CDR3, as DNA: TGTGCCAGCAGCTTAGTAGCGGGGGGCCAGGCAGATACGCAGTATTTT. Translation gives CASSLVAGGQADTQYF.

This clone has just one count. The chain employs TRBV18 and TRBJ2-6; D is possibly TRBD2 (7 bases). This CDR3 comprises 18 residues. Germline V gene sequence: CDR1 KGHSH, CDR2 LQKENI. Trimming removed 6 bases at V and 0 bases at J, with 18 bases between. The CDR3 DNA reads as TGTGCCAGCTCCGCAGTACCGGGGGGCCTCTCTGGGGCCAACGTCCTGACTTTC. Its translation is CASSAVPGGLSGANVLTF.